The next 2 T cell receptor beta chains were all read from a single sample in a study of human T cells and chemical hapten exposure. Time point described: pre-sensitization, week 0. Indicated treatment: therapeutic diphenylcyclopropenone sensitization with weekly scalp DPC. Via MiXCR, TCRdb re-called the RACE reads, giving one row per CDR3 protein. The repertoire includes 45,000 to 65,000 distinct CDR3 sequences, 9.5% to 10% of them detected once, and nearly 10% sits in the top ten. The sample here was whole blood, taken in connection with sensitization to the hapten diphenylcyclopropenone (DPC). These receptors were collected from a man in his forties or fifties with alopecia areata. Some clones in this sample may be carry-over from other donors' samples.

This clonotype was observed at least ten times. The V and J genes are TRBV25-1 and TRBJ1-5; D unresolved. Trimming shortened V by 5 bases and J by 0 bases, and 8 bases separated the two germline ends. This CDR3 comprises 14 residues. Germline V lookup: CDR1 MGHDK, CDR2 SYGVNS. DNA for the CDR3: TGTGCCAGCAGTCAGATTTATAGCAATCAGCCCCAGCATTTT. It codes for CASSQIYSNQPQHF.

This rearrangement joins TRBV7-2 to TRBJ2-3; possibly TRBD2 for D (6 bases). This CDR3 has 15 amino acids. Germline CDR1 is SGHTA and CDR2 is FQGNSA. V lost 5 bases to trimming and J lost 1 base, with 13 bases between them. CDR3 region: CASSLGTRRTDTQYF. Here the CDR3 DNA reads TGTGCCAGCAGCCTCGGGACTCGGCGCACAGATACGCAGTATTTT.